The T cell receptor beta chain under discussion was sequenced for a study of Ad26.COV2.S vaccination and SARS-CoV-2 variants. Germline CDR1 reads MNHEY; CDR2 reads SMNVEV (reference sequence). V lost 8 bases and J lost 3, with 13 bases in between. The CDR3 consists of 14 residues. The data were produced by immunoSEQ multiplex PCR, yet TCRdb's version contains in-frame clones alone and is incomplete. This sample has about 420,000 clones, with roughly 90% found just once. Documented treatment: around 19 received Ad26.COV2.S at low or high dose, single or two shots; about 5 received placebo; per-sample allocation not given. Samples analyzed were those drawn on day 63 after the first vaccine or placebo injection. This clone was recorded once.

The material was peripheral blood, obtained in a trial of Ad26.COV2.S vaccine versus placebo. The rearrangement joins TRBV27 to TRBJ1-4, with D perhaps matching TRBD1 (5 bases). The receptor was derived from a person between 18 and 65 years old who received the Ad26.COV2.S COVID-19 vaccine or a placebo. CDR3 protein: CASGGGRSNEKLFF. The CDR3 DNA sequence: TGTGCCAGCGGGGGGGGTAGGTCTAATGAAAAACTGTTTTTT.